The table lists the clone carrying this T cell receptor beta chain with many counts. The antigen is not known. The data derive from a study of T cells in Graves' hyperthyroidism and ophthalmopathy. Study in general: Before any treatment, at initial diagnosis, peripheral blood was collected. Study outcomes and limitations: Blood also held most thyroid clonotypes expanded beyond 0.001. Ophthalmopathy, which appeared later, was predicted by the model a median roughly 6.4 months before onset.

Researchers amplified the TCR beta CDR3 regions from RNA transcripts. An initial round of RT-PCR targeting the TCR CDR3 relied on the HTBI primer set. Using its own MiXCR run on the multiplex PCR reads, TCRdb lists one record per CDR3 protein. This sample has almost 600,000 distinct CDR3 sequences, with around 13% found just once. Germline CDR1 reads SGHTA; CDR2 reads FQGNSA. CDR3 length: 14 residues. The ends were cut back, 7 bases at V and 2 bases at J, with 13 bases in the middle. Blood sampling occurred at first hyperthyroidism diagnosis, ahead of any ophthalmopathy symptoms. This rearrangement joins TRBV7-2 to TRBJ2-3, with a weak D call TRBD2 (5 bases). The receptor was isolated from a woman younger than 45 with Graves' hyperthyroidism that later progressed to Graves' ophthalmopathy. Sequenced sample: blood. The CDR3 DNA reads TGTGCCAGCACCCCCTCCGGGAACACAGATACGCAGTATTTT. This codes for CASTPSGNTDTQYF.